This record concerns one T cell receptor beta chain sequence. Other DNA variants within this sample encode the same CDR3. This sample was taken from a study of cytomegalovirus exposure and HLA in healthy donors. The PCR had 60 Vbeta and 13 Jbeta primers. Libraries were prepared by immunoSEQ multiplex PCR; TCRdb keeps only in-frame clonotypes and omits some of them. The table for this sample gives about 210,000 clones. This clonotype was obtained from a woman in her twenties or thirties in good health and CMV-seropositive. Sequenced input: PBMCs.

This chain's CDR3 is CASSRYTGPGEGEAFF. The CDR3 bases are TGTGCCAGCAGCCGATACACCGGGCCGGGCGAGGGTGAAGCTTTCTTT. The rearrangement links TRBV7-2 to TRBJ1-1; D unresolved. This CDR3 contains 16 residues. The V gene lost 5 bases and the J gene lost 7 bases, with 23 bases spanning the gap. Germline CDR1 is SGHTA and CDR2 is FQGNSA.